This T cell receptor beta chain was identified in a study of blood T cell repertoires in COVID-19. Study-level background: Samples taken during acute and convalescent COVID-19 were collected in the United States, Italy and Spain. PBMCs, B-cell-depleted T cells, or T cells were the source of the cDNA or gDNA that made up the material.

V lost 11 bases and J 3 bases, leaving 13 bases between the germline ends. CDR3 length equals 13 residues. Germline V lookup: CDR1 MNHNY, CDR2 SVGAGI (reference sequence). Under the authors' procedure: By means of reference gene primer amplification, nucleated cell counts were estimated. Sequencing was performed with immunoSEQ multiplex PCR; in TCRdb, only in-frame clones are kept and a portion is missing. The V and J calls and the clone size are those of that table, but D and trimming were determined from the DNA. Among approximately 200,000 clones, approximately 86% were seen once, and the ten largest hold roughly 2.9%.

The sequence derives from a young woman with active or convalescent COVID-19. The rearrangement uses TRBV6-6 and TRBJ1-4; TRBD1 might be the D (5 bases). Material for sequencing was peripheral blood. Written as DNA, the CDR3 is TGTGCCGGGCGGGGGGGATCTAATGAAAAACTGTTTTTT. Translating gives CAGRGGSNEKLFF.